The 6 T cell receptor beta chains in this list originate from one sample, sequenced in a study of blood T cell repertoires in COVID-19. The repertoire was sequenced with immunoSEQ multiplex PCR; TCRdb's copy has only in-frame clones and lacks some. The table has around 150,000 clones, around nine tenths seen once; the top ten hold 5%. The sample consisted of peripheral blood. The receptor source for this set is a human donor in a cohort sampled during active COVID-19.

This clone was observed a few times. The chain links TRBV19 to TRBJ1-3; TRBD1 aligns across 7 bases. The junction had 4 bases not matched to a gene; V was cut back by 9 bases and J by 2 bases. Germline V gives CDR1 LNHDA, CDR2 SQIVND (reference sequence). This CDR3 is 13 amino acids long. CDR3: CASGTEAGNTIYF. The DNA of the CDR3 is TGTGCCAGCGGGACAGAGGCTGGAAACACCATATATTTT. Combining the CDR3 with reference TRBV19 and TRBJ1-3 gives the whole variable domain DGGITQSPKYLFRKEGQNVTLSCEQNLNHDAMYWYRQDPGQGLRLIYYSQIVNDFQKGDIAEGYSVSREKKESFPLTVTSAQKNPTAFYLCASGTEAGNTIYFGEGSWLTVV.

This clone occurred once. The DNA of the CDR3 is TGTGCCAGCAGCTTAGGACTAGGTACCTACAATGAGCAGTTCTTC. Translated, it gives CASSLGLGTYNEQFF. The genes are TRBV11-3 and TRBJ2-1; possible D gene TRBD2, 6 bases. This CDR3 contains 15 residues. Germline V CDR1 and CDR2: SGHNT, YENEEA. V was shortened by 1 base and J by 2 bases, with 9 bases between the two germline ends.

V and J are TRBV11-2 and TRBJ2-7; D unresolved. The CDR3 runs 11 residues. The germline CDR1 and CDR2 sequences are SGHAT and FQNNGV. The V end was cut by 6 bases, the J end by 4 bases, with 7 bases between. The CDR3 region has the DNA TGTGCCAGCAGTCAGAAATACGAGCAGTACTTC. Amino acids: CASSQKYEQYF.

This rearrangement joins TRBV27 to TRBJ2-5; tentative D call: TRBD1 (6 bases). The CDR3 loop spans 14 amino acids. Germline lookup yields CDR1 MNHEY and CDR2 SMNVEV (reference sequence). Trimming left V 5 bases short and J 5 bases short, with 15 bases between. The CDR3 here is CASSRTTGRETQYF. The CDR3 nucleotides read TGTGCCAGCAGTAGAACGACAGGACGGGAGACCCAGTACTTC.

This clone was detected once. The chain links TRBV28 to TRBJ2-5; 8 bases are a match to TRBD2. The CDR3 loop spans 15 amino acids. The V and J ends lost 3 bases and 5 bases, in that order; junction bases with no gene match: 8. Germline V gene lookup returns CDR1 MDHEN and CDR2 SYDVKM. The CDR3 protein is CASSLAAGGQETQYF. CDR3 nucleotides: TGTGCCAGCAGTTTGGCCGCGGGGGGCCAGGAGACCCAGTACTTC.

This CDR3 is CAWRKTGNSYEQYF. The CDR3 nucleotides are TGTGCCTGGAGGAAAACAGGGAACTCCTACGAGCAGTACTTC. The chain combines TRBV30 with TRBJ2-7; D is possibly TRBD1 (6 bases). V dropped 3 bases and J dropped 0 bases, with 12 bases sitting between them. Germline values: CDR1 GTSNPN, CDR2 SVGIG (reference sequence). The CDR3 contains 14 residues.